This record looks at one T cell receptor (beta chain) sequence and its context. There is no known antigen for this receptor. No much larger clone exists at a distance of one base, and base qualities are not known. Including cysteine and phenylalanine, the CDR3 has 14 amino acids. Only the CDR3 region is kept as DNA, spanning 42 bases read in frame from base 1. CDR1 and CDR2 are drawn from the germline V gene: ENHRY, SYGVKD. Deletion took 10 bases off V and 6 bases off J, with a span of 20 bases between the germline ends. Using the deep immunoSEQ assay, TCR CDR3 regions were amplified from genomic DNA by multiplex PCR. Genomic DNA extracted from each cell subset was distributed evenly over all wells of several immunoSEQ 96-well plates, and each plate served as one replicate. Each replicate PCR for unsorted PBMC received roughly 290 ng genomic DNA, equal to 25,000 to 30,000 T cell genomes. Ten immunoSEQ deep assay plates were used to sequence unsorted PBMC genomic DNA. Purified libraries were quantified with a Qubit 3.0 fluorometer, sized on a Bioanalyzer 2100, and re-quantified with the KAPA Library Quantification kit. A separate single-read 150-cycle Illumina NextSeq 550 flow cell was used to sequence each immunoSEQ 96-well plate. The study's processing was this. The immunoSEQ output contained only junctional sequences without quality scores, so filtering could not match that applied to full-length reads. Sequences were annotated with PyIR, a Python wrapper for IgBLAST v1.9, using IMGT germline references to assign V/J genes and CDR3. Reads with weak V/J assignments (E-value above 1e-6), missing CDR3, stop codons, out-of-frame junctions, or ambiguous translated residues were removed. V3J clonotypes were defined by identical inferred V gene, J gene, and CDR3 amino acid sequence. Percentage overlap between repertoires was computed as shared unique clonotypes divided by the size of the smaller repertoire. RTK rarefaction, the Chao1 estimator, and Recon v2.1 estimates of unobserved clonotypes were used to assess repertoire richness. TCRdb holds this immuneACCESS table with in-frame rearrangements only. Some clones are missing; in checked studies, unresolved V genes explain under half, and the rest has no known cause. The V and J calls and clone size are taken from that table; D and trimming were inferred from the DNA. Within this sample are around 430,000 clones, with 70% to 80% of them counted one time only. The top ten hold roughly an eighth of the sample.

These data come from a study of shared clonotypes between healthy human individuals (dated by TCRdb to 2020 to 2021). About the study as a whole: Three men and a couple of women, aged 18 to 49 years, made up the cohort. To estimate repertoire size and how much clonotype sharing occurs between individuals, the study deeply sequenced the blood TCR repertoires of a handful of healthy adults. To increase sequencing depth and limit assay-specific biases, TCR repertoire library preparation and sequencing were carried out by different laboratories using diverse techniques. Between about 0.9 and 9 billion PBMCs per donor were obtained by leukapheresis. Paper-wide results and their limitations: Based on pairwise subsampling, the degree of clonotype sharing among donors was expected to be affected by sequencing depth. The genetic and exposure-history diversity represented was limited by the small number of donors. Only blood was sampled, and tissue TCR repertoires likely differ from those in blood.

Healthy HIV-negative adults with no recently reported acute infections or vaccinations were included as donors. Every donor was a Caucasian adult residing in Nashville, Tennessee, USA. In the unsorted samples, approximately 85 million PBMCs were counted, and genomic DNA was extracted using the QIAamp DNA Blood Mini kit. Blood was collected by leukapheresis, and PBMCs were isolated by Ficoll-Histopaque density gradient centrifugation and then cryopreserved in liquid nitrogen vapor phase. The specimen was PBMCs. The V and J segments used are TRBV10-3 and TRBJ2-3; TRBD1 is a weak D gene call, 6 bases matching. This receptor was identified in a woman aged 40 to 50 in good health. Some clones in this sample may be carry-over from other donors' samples. The CDR3 region reads CATGPGTTRDTQYF. The bases read TGTGCCACCGGGCCCGGGACAACCCGGGATACGCAGTATTTT.